This paragraph reports one TCR beta chain. Its antigen is still unknown. TCRdb reprocessed the reads with MiXCR, giving one entry per CDR3 protein. This sample has approximately 990,000 distinct CDR3 sequences, with roughly a third found just once. The CDR3 runs 14 residues. Germline CDR1 reads SGHTA; CDR2 reads FQGNSA. With V trimmed by 5 bases and J by 9 bases, 10 bases remained unmatched. The data originate from a study of T cell repertoires in cytomegalovirus infection. Across the study: It was recently identified HLA-C-restricted and well-studied HLA-B-restricted CMV epitopes that the study used.

This chain links TRBV7-2 with TRBJ2-1; 7 bases fit TRBD2. This material consisted of cultured CD8+ T cells from PBMCs, taken from culture after CMV antigen stimulation. The TCR originated in a human donor in good health (CMV status not recorded). Some clones in this sample may be carry-over from other donors' samples. The CDR3 is CASSLSLGEGEQFF. DNA for the CDR3: TGTGCCAGCAGCCTTTCCCTGGGGGAGGGTGAGCAGTTCTTC.